The 20 T cell receptor beta chains listed next were all sequenced from one sample in a study of early T cells in non-severe SARS-CoV-2 infection. TCRdb processed the 5' RACE reads anew with MiXCR; each CDR3 protein has one entry. The data show tens of thousands of distinct CDR3 sequences, with 13% to 15% seen just once and roughly 6% held by the top ten. Sample: whole blood. The receptors originated from an adult who was a healthcare worker with PCR-confirmed SARS-CoV-2 infection or an uninfected control (not recorded which).

This clonotype has at least ten counts. The V gene is TRBV11-2, the J gene TRBJ2-2, with TRBD2 as a possible D gene (6 bases). The CDR3 sequence is 15 residues long. The ends were cut back, 2 bases at V and 3 bases at J, with 10 bases in the middle. The germline CDR1 and CDR2 sequences are SGHAT and FQNNGV. CDR3: CASSLLDYYTGELFF. CDR3 sequence (DNA): TGTGCCAGCAGCTTATTGGACTATTACACCGGGGAGCTGTTTTTT.

The table lists this clonotype with many counts. The V gene is TRBV19, the J gene TRBJ1-5, with D hard to call. Per the germline V gene, CDR1 is LNHDA and CDR2 is SQIVND (reference sequence). V lost 5 bases to trimming and J lost 0 bases, with 8 bases between them. This CDR3 is 14 amino acids long. In nucleotides, the CDR3 is TGTGCCAGTAGTTCCCGCCCTAGCAATCAGCCCCAGCATTTT. Amino acid sequence: CASSSRPSNQPQHF.

This clonotype was picked up a small number of times. Here the CDR3 DNA reads TGTGCCAGCAGCCAATCGGCCAAATTCTATGGCTACACCTTC. This translates into CASSQSAKFYGYTF. The rearrangement links TRBV3-1 to TRBJ1-2; no clear D gene. Trimming pared 2 bases from V and 4 bases from J, leaving 11 bases between. The CDR3 contains 14 residues. Germline V gene data show CDR1 as LGHDT and CDR2 as YNNKEL (reference sequence). The full variable domain, with the rest looked up from reference TRBV3-1 and TRBJ1-2, is DTAVSQTPKYLVTQMGNDKSIKCEQNLGHDTMYWYKQDSKKFLKIMFSYNNKELIINETVPNRFSPKSPDKAHLNLHINSLELGDSAVYFCASSQSAKFYGYTFGSGTRLTVV.

This clonotype showed up just a few times. The CDR3 nucleotides are TGTGCCAGCAGTGGGAGACAAAATGAGCAGTTCTTC. It yields the protein CASSGRQNEQFF. The gene calls are TRBV2 and TRBJ2-1, with no clear D. The germline V and J ends were trimmed by 4 bases and 7 bases, with 8 bases remaining between them. Germline loops: CDR1 SNHLY, CDR2 FYNNEI. The CDR3 spans 12 residues. Supplemented by reference TRBV2 and TRBJ2-1, the full variable domain reads EPEVTQTPSHQVTQMGQEVILRCVPISNHLYFYWYRQILGQKVEFLVSFYNNEISEKSEIFDDQFSVERPDGSNFTLKIRSTKLEDSAMYFCASSGRQNEQFFGPGTRLTVL.

In this sample, this clonotype turned up a few times. The chain uses TRBV25-1 and TRBJ2-5; 10 nucleotides align to TRBD1. CDR1 and CDR2 (germline): MGHDK, SYGVNS. Trimming removed 6 bases from V and 1 base from J; junction bases left unmatched: 8. CDR3 length equals 16 residues. CDR3 loop: CASSESGTGAQETQYF. Written as DNA, the CDR3 is TGTGCCAGCAGCGAGTCCGGGACAGGGGCCCAAGAGACCCAGTACTTC.

This clonotype was observed many times. The chain is built from TRBV12-3 or TRBV12-4 and TRBJ1-2, with 8 positions matching TRBD1. J was trimmed by 0 bases and V by 6 bases; bases with no gene match: 6. This CDR3 is 15 amino acids long. The CDR3 DNA sequence: TGTGCCAGCAGATCGACAGGGGTCCCTAACTATGGCTACACCTTC. Its protein product is CASRSTGVPNYGYTF.

This clonotype has at least ten counts. J is TRBJ2-2 and V is TRBV4-2, with 10 bases matching TRBD1. V trimming: 5 bases; J trimming: 3 bases; junction bases outside the gene matches: 0. Germline CDR1 is LGHNA and CDR2 is YNFKEQ. The CDR3 totals 14 residues. The CDR3 coding sequence is TGTGCCAGCAGCGGGACAGGGGACACCGGGGAGCTGTTTTTT. This codes for CASSGTGDTGELFF.

The chain is built from TRBV29-1 and TRBJ2-1; 9 nucleotides align to TRBD1. Germline trimming cut 2 bases from V and 5 bases from J; bases unmatched to any gene: 4. CDR1 SQVTM and CDR2 ANQGSEA come from the germline V gene. This CDR3 is 14 amino acids long. CDR3 protein: CSVEHRDRDNEQFF. CDR3 nucleotides: TGCAGCGTTGAACACCGGGACAGGGACAATGAGCAGTTCTTC.

The chain uses TRBV15 and TRBJ2-7; possibly TRBD1 for D (7 bases). V was pared by 0 bases and J by 7 bases, with 10 bases between. Germline V gene data show CDR1 as LNHNV and CDR2 as YYDKDF (reference sequence). This CDR3 has 13 residues. This chain's CDR3 is CATSRDQGGEQYF. CDR3 coding DNA: TGTGCCACCAGCAGAGATCAGGGGGGTGAGCAGTACTTC. The full variable domain, in which reference TRBV15 and TRBJ2-7 provide the parts outside the CDR3, is DAMVIQNPRYQVTQFGKPVTLSCSQTLNHNVMYWYQQKSSQAPKLLFHYYDKDFNNEADTPDNFQSRRPNTSFCFLDIRSPGLGDTAMYLCATSRDQGGEQYFGPGTRLTVT.

This clonotype has a handful of counts. This chain joins TRBV5-8 and TRBJ2-5; D ambiguous. CDR1 and CDR2 from the germline V gene are SGHTS and YDEGEE. This CDR3 region has 13 residues. V lost 1 base and J lost 4, with 8 bases in between. The CDR3 DNA follows: TGTGCCAGCAGCTTGTCAGGTTTAGAGACCCAGTACTTC. This codes for CASSLSGLETQYF.

This chain links TRBV5-4 with TRBJ2-3; 7 bases agree with TRBD1. CDR1 is SGHNT, CDR2 YYREEE, per germline (reference sequence). Germline trimming cut 1 base from V and 2 bases from J; bases unmatched to any gene: 7. This CDR3 has 16 residues. The CDR3 region has the DNA TGTGCCAGCAGCTTGAAGAGACAGGGAATCACAGATACGCAGTATTTT. Its protein is CASSLKRQGITDTQYF.

The sample holds a few counts of this clonotype. The chain employs TRBV5-4 and TRBJ1-4; D uncertain. The V gene lost 4 bases and the J gene lost 7 bases, with 14 bases spanning the gap. Per germline, CDR1 SGHNT and CDR2 YYREEE (reference sequence). This CDR3 spans 14 amino acids. The CDR3 region is CASSQPGVGEKLFF. The CDR3 nucleotides read TGTGCCAGCAGCCAGCCGGGAGTCGGTGAAAAACTGTTTTTT.

This chain uses TRBV6-4 with TRBJ2-3, with 8 bases aligning to TRBD2. With 2 bases clipped from V and 4 bases from J, the junction kept 5 bases outside the gene matches. Germline assignment: CDR1 MRHNA and CDR2 SNTAGT. This CDR3 has 15 residues. The CDR3 DNA is TGTGCCAGCAGTGACAAGGGCGGGGGGCCAGATACGCAGTATTTT. Its translation is CASSDKGGGPDTQYF.

This chain links TRBV4-1 with TRBJ2-3; TRBD2 is a possible D gene (5 bases). This CDR3 contains 17 residues. V shed 1 base and J shed 4 bases, with 18 bases lying between them. Germline lookup yields CDR1 MGHRA and CDR2 YSYEKL. DNA of the CDR3: TGCGCCAGCAGCCAAGTAAACCCAGCCGAGGAGGCAGATACGCAGTATTTT. It yields the protein CASSQVNPAEEADTQYF.

The J gene is TRBJ2-6, the V gene TRBV14; D unclear. CDR1 SGHDN and CDR2 FVKESK come from the germline V gene. V shed 4 bases and J shed 4 bases, with 8 bases lying between them. CDR3 length equals 14 residues. CDR3 nucleotides: TGTGCCAGCAGCCTTCGCCGCGGGGCCAACGTCCTGACTTTC. Its protein is CASSLRRGANVLTF. The entire variable domain, with the rest obtained from reference TRBV14 and TRBJ2-6, is as follows: EAGVTQFPSHSVIEKGQTVTLRCDPISGHDNLYWYRRVMGKEIKFLLHFVKESKQDESGMPNNRFLAERTGGTYSTLKVQPAELEDSGVYFCASSLRRGANVLTFGAGSRLTVL.

The CDR3 is CASSTTGGLHGYTF. The CDR3 DNA follows: TGTGCCAGCAGTACGACAGGGGGGCTACATGGCTACACCTTC. This sequence joins TRBV12-3 or TRBV12-4 and TRBJ1-2; 9 bases map to TRBD1. The CDR3 has 14 residues. The ends lost 5 bases at V and 6 bases at J; junction bases unmatched: 7.

At least ten counts were recorded for this clonotype. The chain joins TRBV2 to TRBJ2-7; D is undetermined. Germline CDR1 is SNHLY and CDR2 is FYNNEI. This CDR3 has 15 residues. Trimming left V 10 bases short and J 7 bases short, with 26 bases between. The CDR3 bases are TGTGCCACCATGGCGGCGAGGCTCGGGCGGCTGGAGCAGTACTTC. It codes for CATMAARLGRLEQYF.

The chain recombines TRBV11-2 with TRBJ2-3; maybe TRBD2 (7 bases). The CDR3 covers 15 residues. V was clipped by 3 bases and J by 3 bases, with 13 bases between them. Germline-derived CDR1 and CDR2 are SGHAT and FQNNGV. CDR3 sequence: CASSFFGGQTDTQYF. CDR3 nucleotide sequence: TGTGCCAGCAGCTTTTTCGGGGGGCAAACAGATACGCAGTATTTT.

CDR3 bases: TGTGCCAGCAGCCAAGCGGTGGACTACCTTACAACCAATGAGCAGTTCTTC. This translates into CASSQAVDYLTTNEQFF. V usage is TRBV21-1 and J usage is TRBJ2-1; the table's D call of TRBD2 was not tested on the DNA. TRBV21-1 is deemed a pseudogene. The CDR3 covers 17 residues.

This clonotype was counted ten times or more. The chain has TRBV20-1 and TRBJ2-1; the D call may be TRBD1 or TRBD2 (5 bases each). The V gene lost 6 bases and the J gene lost 4 bases, with 13 bases spanning the gap. This CDR3 spans 13 amino acids. Germline V CDR1 and CDR2: DFQATT, SNEGSKA (reference sequence). CDR3 residues: CSAIVGEYNEQFF. CDR3 DNA: TGCAGTGCAATCGTGGGGGAGTACAATGAGCAGTTCTTC.